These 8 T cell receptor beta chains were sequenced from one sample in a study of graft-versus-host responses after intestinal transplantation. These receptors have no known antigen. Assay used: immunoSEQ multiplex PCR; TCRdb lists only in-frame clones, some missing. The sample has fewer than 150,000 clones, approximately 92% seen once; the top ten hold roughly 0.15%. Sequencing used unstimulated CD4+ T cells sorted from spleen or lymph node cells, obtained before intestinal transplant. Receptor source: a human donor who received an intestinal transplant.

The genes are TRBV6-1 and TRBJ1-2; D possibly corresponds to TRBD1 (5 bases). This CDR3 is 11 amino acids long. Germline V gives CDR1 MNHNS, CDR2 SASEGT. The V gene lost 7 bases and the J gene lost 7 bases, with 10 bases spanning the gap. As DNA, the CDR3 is TGTGCCAGCACAGGGTCCGGTGGCTACACCTTC. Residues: CASTGSGGYTF.

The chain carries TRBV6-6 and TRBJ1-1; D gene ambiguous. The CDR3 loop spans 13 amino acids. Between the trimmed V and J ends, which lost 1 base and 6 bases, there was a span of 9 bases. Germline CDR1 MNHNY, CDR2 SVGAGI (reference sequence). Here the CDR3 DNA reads TGTGCCAGCAGTTACTTTGGACGGTCTGAAGCTTTCTTT. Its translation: CASSYFGRSEAFF.

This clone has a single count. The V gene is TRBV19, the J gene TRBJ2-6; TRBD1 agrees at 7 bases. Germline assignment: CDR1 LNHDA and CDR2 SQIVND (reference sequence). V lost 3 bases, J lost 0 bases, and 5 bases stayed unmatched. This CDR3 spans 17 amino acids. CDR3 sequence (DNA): TGTGCCAGTAGTATCCTGGGACAGACCTCTGGGGCCAACGTCCTGACTTTC. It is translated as CASSILGQTSGANVLTF.

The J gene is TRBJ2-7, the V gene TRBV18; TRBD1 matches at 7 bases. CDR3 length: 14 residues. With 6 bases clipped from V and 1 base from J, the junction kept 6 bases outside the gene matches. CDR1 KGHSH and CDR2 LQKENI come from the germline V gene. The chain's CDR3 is CASSGQTGSYEQYF. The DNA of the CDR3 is TGTGCCAGCTCGGGACAGACAGGATCCTACGAGCAGTACTTC.

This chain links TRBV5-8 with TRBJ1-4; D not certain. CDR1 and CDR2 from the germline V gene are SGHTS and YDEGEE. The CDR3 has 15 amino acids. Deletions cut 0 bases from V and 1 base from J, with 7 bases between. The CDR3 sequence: CASSLEWGTNEKLFF. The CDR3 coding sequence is TGTGCCAGCAGCTTGGAGTGGGGAACTAATGAAAAACTGTTTTTT.

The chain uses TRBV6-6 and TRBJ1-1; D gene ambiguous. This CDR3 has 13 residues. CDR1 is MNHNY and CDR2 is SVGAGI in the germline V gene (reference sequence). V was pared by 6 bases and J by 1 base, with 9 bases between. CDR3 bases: TGTGCCAGCAGAACAGTTTGGAACACTGAAGCTTTCTTT. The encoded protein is CASRTVWNTEAFF.

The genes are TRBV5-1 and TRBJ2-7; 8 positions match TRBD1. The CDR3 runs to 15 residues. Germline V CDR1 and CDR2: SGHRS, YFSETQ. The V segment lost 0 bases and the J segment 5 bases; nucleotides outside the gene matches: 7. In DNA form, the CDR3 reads TGCGCCAGCAGCTTGGGGGGCTCGACAGGGGACGAGCAGTACTTC. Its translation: CASSLGGSTGDEQYF.

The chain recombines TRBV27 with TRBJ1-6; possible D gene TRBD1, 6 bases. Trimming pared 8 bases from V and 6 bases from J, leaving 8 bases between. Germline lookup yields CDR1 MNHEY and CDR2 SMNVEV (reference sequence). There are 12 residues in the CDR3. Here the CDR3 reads CASQDSNSPLHF. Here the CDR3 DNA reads TGTGCCAGCCAGGACAGTAATTCACCCCTCCACTTT.